Below are 8 T cell receptor beta chains sequenced from a single sample in a study of CD8 T cells in Susac syndrome. The RNA input was roughly 0.5 to 1 ug, and it was reverse transcribed with random hexamers. One entry per CDR3 protein, called by TCRdb with MiXCR from the immunoSEQ multiplex PCR reads. There are about 100,000 distinct CDR3 sequences in the sample; around 96% occur only once, and 0.25% to 0.35% lies in the top ten. The sequencing sample was made of CD8+ T cells from PBMCs. These TCRs come from a human donor with Susac syndrome.

The chain recombines TRBV28 with TRBJ2-1; D gene uncertain. V was cut by 6 bases and J by 0 bases, with 3 bases left in between. This CDR3 spans 12 amino acids. Looked up from germline, CDR1 is MDHEN and CDR2 is SYDVKM. For the CDR3, the DNA is TGTGCCAGCAGAGTCTCCTACAATGAGCAGTTCTTC. Translation gives CASRVSYNEQFF.

V usage is TRBV12-5 and J usage is TRBJ2-7, with TRBD1 as a possible D gene (6 bases). Germline loops: CDR1 LGHNT, CDR2 FRNRAP. Trimming cost V 3 bases and J 2 bases, with 8 bases left between them. The CDR3 is made up of 13 amino acids. DNA for the CDR3: TGTGCTAGTGGTTTCCCAGGGGCCTACGAGCAGTACTTC. It translates to CASGFPGAYEQYF.

The genes are TRBV20-1 and TRBJ2-1, with TRBD2 identical over 8 bases. The CDR3 consists of 15 residues. V lost 4 bases to trimming and J lost 5 bases; unmatched junction nucleotides: 10. Germline V CDR1 and CDR2: DFQATT, SNEGSKA (reference sequence). The CDR3 sequence is CSAKTSGGFDNEQFF. The CDR3 coding sequence is TGCAGTGCTAAAACCAGCGGGGGTTTCGACAATGAGCAGTTCTTC.

The chain joins TRBV9 to TRBJ2-1, with a weak D call TRBD2 (6 bases). CDR1 is SGDLS and CDR2 is YYNGEE in the germline V gene. V was cut by 0 bases and J by 10 bases, with 17 bases left in between. The CDR3 spans 15 residues. The CDR3 loop is CASSVGGGPGGEQFF. For the CDR3, the DNA is TGTGCCAGCAGCGTAGGTGGGGGACCTGGGGGGGAGCAGTTCTTC. Based on the CDR3 plus reference TRBV9 and TRBJ2-1, the full variable domain is DSGVTQTPKHLITATGQRVTLRCSPRSGDLSVYWYQQSLDQGLQFLIQYYNGEERAKGNILERFSAQQFPDLHSELNLSSLELGDSALYFCASSVGGGPGGEQFFGPGTRLTVL.

J is TRBJ2-5 and V is TRBV20-1; TRBD2 matches 7 bases. The CDR3 has 12 amino acids. From germline, CDR1 is DFQATT and CDR2 SNEGSKA (reference sequence). CDR3 nucleotide sequence: TGCTCTTTGGCGGGAGTCCGGGAGACCCAGTACTTC. This encodes CSLAGVRETQYF.

This sequence joins TRBV5-1 and TRBJ2-7; D is ambiguous. The V end lost 4 bases, the J end lost 2 bases, and 13 bases lay between the germline ends. The CDR3 has 14 amino acids. Germline CDR1 is SGHRS and CDR2 is YFSETQ. The CDR3: CASSNGPTPYEQYF. CDR3 in DNA: TGCGCCAGCAGCAACGGACCCACCCCCTACGAGCAGTACTTC.

The chain uses TRBV10-3 and TRBJ2-5; D remains unclear. This CDR3 contains 13 residues. The germline V and J ends were trimmed by 2 bases and 0 bases, with 4 bases remaining between them. Germline V lookup: CDR1 ENHRY, CDR2 SYGVKD. CDR3 region: CAISERDQETQYF. The CDR3 nucleotides are TGTGCCATCAGTGAGCGGGACCAAGAGACCCAGTACTTC.

CDR3 amino acids: CATSRGSESTDTQYF. The CDR3 DNA is TGTGCCACCAGCAGAGGGTCAGAGAGCACAGATACGCAGTATTTT. The V call is TRBV15, the J call TRBJ2-3; D remains ambiguous. The CDR3 contains 15 residues. Trimming cost V 1 base and J 0 bases, with 8 bases left between them. From germline, CDR1 is LNHNV and CDR2 YYDKDF (reference sequence).